These 3 T cell receptor beta chains were sequenced from one sample in a study of regulatory T cells in long-lasting Graves disease. Time point noted: persistent/refractory GD, antithyroid drugs over 5 years with positive TRAb. With RNA extracted from PBMCs as input, the TCR library was made. The TCR beta library used iRepertoire HTBI primers with Arm-PCR amplification of CDR3. TCRdb fed the multiplex PCR reads into MiXCR, producing one record per CDR3 protein. Found here are about 660,000 distinct CDR3 sequences, around 30% of them singletons; the top ten hold around 42%. The source was peripheral blood mononuclear cells (PBMCs), collected when the disease was refractory, from a patient treated with antithyroid drugs. Source of these receptors: a female donor with Graves disease.

This sequence joins TRBV28 and TRBJ1-5; TRBD1 matches 7 bases. Germline CDR1 reads MDHEN; CDR2 reads SYDVKM. V lost 5 bases to trimming and J lost 4 bases; unmatched junction nucleotides: 8. The CDR3 loop spans 15 amino acids. DNA of the CDR3: TGTGCCAGCAGTCGGGACCGGGACAGAAATCAGCCCCAGCATTTT. Protein: CASSRDRDRNQPQHF.

This clonotype has a count of ten or more. The chain links TRBV27 to TRBJ1-6; D might be TRBD1 (5 bases). V was pared by 3 bases and J by 10 bases, with 10 bases between. Per germline, CDR1 MNHEY and CDR2 SMNVEV (reference sequence). The CDR3 sequence is 13 residues long. CDR3 DNA sequence: TGTGCCAGCAGTTTTTCTCGGGGGTCACCCCTCCACTTT. It is translated as CASSFSRGSPLHF.

The genes are TRBV20-1 and TRBJ1-1; D uncertain. The germline V and J ends were trimmed by 5 bases and 4 bases, with 20 bases remaining between them. The germline V gene has CDR1 DFQATT and CDR2 SNEGSKA (reference sequence). The CDR3 has 15 residues. CDR3 region: CSAVPGSSGFTEAFF. The CDR3 DNA sequence: TGCAGTGCTGTCCCAGGCAGTTCGGGGTTCACTGAAGCTTTCTTT.